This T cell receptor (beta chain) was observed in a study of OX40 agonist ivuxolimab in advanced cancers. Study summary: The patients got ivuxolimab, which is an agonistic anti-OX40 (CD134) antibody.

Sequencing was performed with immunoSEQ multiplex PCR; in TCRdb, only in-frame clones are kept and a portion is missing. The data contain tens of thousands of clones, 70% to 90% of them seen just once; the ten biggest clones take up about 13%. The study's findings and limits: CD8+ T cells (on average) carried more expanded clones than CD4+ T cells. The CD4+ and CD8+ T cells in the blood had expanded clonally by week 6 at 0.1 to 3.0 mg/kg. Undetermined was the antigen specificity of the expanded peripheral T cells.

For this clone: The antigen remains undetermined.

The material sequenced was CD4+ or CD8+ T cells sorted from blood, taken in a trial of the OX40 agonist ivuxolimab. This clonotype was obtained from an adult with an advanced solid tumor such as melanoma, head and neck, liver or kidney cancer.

The CDR3 region has the DNA TGTGCCAGCAGCTTGATATCCGGCAGCATCTATGGCTACACCTTC. Amino acids: CASSLISGSIYGYTF. The chain couples TRBV5-6 to TRBJ1-2; D is undetermined. The CDR3 runs 15 residues. Germline CDR1 and CDR2: SGHDT and YYEEEE. V was shortened by 1 base and J by 4 bases, with 14 bases between the two germline ends.